These T cell receptor beta chains were read from a single sample in a study of blood T cell repertoires in COVID-19. This table comes from immunoSEQ multiplex PCR, and its TCRdb copy is limited to in-frame clones, with some not included. The sample shows about 210,000 clones, under 90% of them seen only once. Sequencing input: peripheral blood. The receptors here all came from a woman at least 80 years old with COVID-19, enrolled during active disease. The CDR3 runs from the conserved cysteine through the conserved F or W. Each record gives: J gene, D gene, CDR3 length, clone size, V gene, CDR3 protein, CDR3 DNA. D genes are given only for firm matches. Size is omitted from some rows. Given values are once, few, many or a class for expanded clones.

TRBJ2-1,NA,12,NA,TRBV10-3,CAIRGDSGEQFF,TGTGCCATCAGGGGCGACAGCGGGGAGCAGTTCTTC
TRBJ1-3,NA,15,NA,TRBV5-1,CASSLNTGTGNTIYF,TGCGCCAGCAGCTTGAATACGGGAACTGGAAACACCATATATTTT
TRBJ2-5,TRBD2,15,NA,TRBV2,CASTGTSGARETQYF,TGTGCCAGTACCGGGACTAGCGGGGCCCGAGAGACCCAGTACTTC
TRBJ2-3,TRBD2,16,NA,TRBV2,CASSEGSGGWTDTQYF,TGTGCCAGCAGTGAAGGGTCCGGGGGGTGGACAGATACGCAGTATTTT
TRBJ1-2,TRBD1,13,NA,TRBV12-3/TRBV12-4,CASSPGQGYGYTF,TGTGCCAGCAGCCCCGGACAGGGATATGGCTACACCTTC
TRBJ1-6,NA,15,NA,TRBV20-1,CSASKRSSYNSPLHF,TGCAGTGCTAGTAAACGGAGCTCCTATAATTCACCCCTCCACTTT
TRBJ2-5,NA,17,NA,TRBV21-1,CASSLLSGETFQETQYF,TGTGCCAGCAGCCTCCTTAGCGGGGAAACGTTCCAAGAGACCCAGTACTTC
TRBJ2-1,TRBD1,13,NA,TRBV10-3,CAITSTGINEQFF,TGTGCCATCACTTCGACAGGGATCAATGAGCAGTTCTTC
TRBJ2-3,TRBD2,16,NA,TRBV5-4,CASSTGLAGATDTQYF,TGTGCCAGCAGCACGGGACTAGCGGGGGCCACAGATACGCAGTATTTT
TRBJ2-3,TRBD2,17,NA,TRBV5-1,CASSYKRGGQSTDTQYF,TGCGCCAGCAGCTACAAGCGGGGGGGCCAGAGCACAGATACGCAGTATTTT
TRBJ2-2,TRBD2,16,NA,TRBV24-1,CATSDFAGGRTGELFF,TGTGCCACCAGTGATTTCGCGGGGGGGCGAACCGGGGAGCTGTTTTTT
TRBJ2-1,TRBD1,17,NA,TRBV5-1,CASSYSGQGSSRIEQFF,TGCGCCAGCAGCTACTCAGGACAGGGTTCAAGTCGTATTGAGCAGTTCTTC
TRBJ2-5,TRBD2,14,NA,TRBV29-1,CPQVSGGGIETQYF,TGCCCTCAGGTCAGCGGGGGGGGGATAGAGACCCAGTACTTC
TRBJ1-2,NA,13,NA,TRBV12-3/TRBV12-4,CASRFQGSYGYTF,TGTGCCAGCAGGTTCCAGGGGAGCTATGGCTACACCTTC
TRBJ2-2,TRBD1,14,NA,TRBV5-6,CASRTTGDAGELFF,TGTGCCAGCAGAACAACAGGGGATGCCGGGGAGCTGTTTTTT
TRBJ2-1,TRBD1,15,NA,TRBV27,CASSLRDRRVNEQFF,TGTGCCAGCAGTTTAAGGGACAGGAGGGTCAATGAGCAGTTCTTC
TRBJ1-5,NA,14,once,TRBV7-2,CASSLVQGNQPQHF,TGTGCCAGCAGCTTAGTCCAGGGAAATCAGCCCCAGCATTTT
TRBJ1-1,NA,15,NA,TRBV19,CASSYQGLGDTEAFF,TGTGCCAGTAGTTATCAGGGCCTTGGCGACACTGAAGCTTTCTTT
TRBJ1-1,NA,15,NA,TRBV6-2/TRBV6-3,CASSYFQGMNTEAFF,TGTGCCAGCAGTTACTTTCAGGGGATGAACACTGAAGCTTTCTTT
TRBJ1-2,TRBD1,14,NA,TRBV7-2,CASSLTGYGGGYTF,TGTGCCAGCAGCTTGACAGGGTACGGTGGTGGCTACACCTTC
TRBJ1-6,TRBD1,14,NA,TRBV6-5,CASRGQGKGSPLHF,TGTGCCAGCAGGGGACAGGGTAAAGGATCACCCCTCCACTTT
TRBJ2-7,NA,15,NA,TRBV28,CASSLFTQGSYEQYF,TGTGCCAGCAGTTTATTTACTCAGGGGTCCTACGAGCAGTACTTC
TRBJ1-4,TRBD1,15,few,TRBV6-5,CASRYQGVANEKLFF,TGTGCCAGCAGATACCAGGGGGTGGCCAATGAAAAACTGTTTTTT
TRBJ2-1,TRBD2,15,few,TRBV7-3,CASSSGRTLFNEQFF,TGTGCCAGCAGCTCCGGGAGGACCCTGTTCAATGAGCAGTTCTTC
TRBJ1-6,NA,13,NA,TRBV23-1,CASSQSRRSPLHF,TGCGCCAGCAGTCAATCAAGGAGGTCACCCCTCCACTTT
TRBJ2-2,NA,12,NA,TRBV11-2,CASSLGLGELFF,TGTGCCAGCAGCTTGGGGCTCGGGGAGCTGTTTTTT
TRBJ2-5,NA,12,NA,TRBV7-2,CASSSPPGTQYF,TGTGCCAGCAGCTCCCCCCCCGGGACCCAGTACTTC
TRBJ1-2,TRBD1,16,NA,TRBV19,CASSQPAGGGGYGYTF,TGTGCCAGTAGTCAACCCGCCGGAGGGGGCGGCTATGGCTACACCTTC
TRBJ2-7,NA,16,few,TRBV2,CASSTSRGGQSYEQYF,TGTGCCAGCAGCACCTCTAGGGGGGGTCAATCCTACGAGCAGTACTTC
TRBJ1-5,TRBD1,16,few,TRBV15,CATSRQGTGTNQPQHF,TGTGCCACCAGCAGACAGGGGACAGGGACAAATCAGCCCCAGCATTTT
TRBJ1-5,NA,12,NA,TRBV6-2/TRBV6-3,CASSPPNQPQHF,TGTGCCAGCAGTCCCCCTAATCAGCCCCAGCATTTT
TRBJ1-1,NA,14,NA,TRBV5-1,CASSSAGRGTEAFF,TGCGCCAGCAGCTCTGCAGGACGGGGGACTGAAGCTTTCTTT
TRBJ2-3,TRBD1,14,NA,TRBV30,CAADRGLSTDTQYF,TGTGCCGCCGACAGGGGGCTTAGCACAGATACGCAGTATTTT
TRBJ1-2,NA,15,NA,TRBV5-4,CASSFSGRERRGYTF,TGTGCCAGCAGCTTTAGCGGACGAGAACGTCGGGGCTACACCTTC
TRBJ1-1,TRBD1,14,NA,TRBV19,CASSRDRLNTEAFF,TGTGCCAGTAGTAGGGACAGGTTGAACACTGAAGCTTTCTTT
TRBJ2-2,NA,15,NA,TRBV9,CASSVQALNTGELFF,TGTGCCAGCAGCGTCCAGGCCTTGAACACCGGGGAGCTGTTTTTT